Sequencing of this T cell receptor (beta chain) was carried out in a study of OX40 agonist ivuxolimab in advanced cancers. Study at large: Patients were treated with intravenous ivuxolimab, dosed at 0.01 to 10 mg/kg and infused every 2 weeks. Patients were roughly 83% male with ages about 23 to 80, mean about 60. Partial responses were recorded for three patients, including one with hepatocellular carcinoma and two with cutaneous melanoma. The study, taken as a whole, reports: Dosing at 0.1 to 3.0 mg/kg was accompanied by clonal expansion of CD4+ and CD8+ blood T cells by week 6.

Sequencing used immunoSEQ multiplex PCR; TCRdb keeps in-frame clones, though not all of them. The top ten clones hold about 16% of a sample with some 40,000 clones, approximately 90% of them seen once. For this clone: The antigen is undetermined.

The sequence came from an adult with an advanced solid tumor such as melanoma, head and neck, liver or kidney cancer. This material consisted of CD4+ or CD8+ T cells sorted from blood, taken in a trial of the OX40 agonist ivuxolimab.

The CDR3 spells CATGAGGITEAFF. The CDR3 DNA is TGTGCCACAGGGGCCGGGGGGATCACTGAAGCTTTCTTT. The V call is TRBV19, the J call TRBJ1-1; maybe TRBD1 (6 bases). The CDR3 has 13 amino acids. CDR1 LNHDA and CDR2 SQIVND come from the germline V gene (reference sequence). Trimming took off 10 bases at V and 4 bases at J, with 16 bases between the two ends.